Listed below are T cell receptor beta chains from one sample, sequenced in a study of cytotoxic CD8 clonotypes in ibrutinib-treated CLL. Some clones are missing from TCRdb's copy, which holds only in-frame ones; the method was immunoSEQ multiplex PCR. This repertoire shows about 44,000 clones, roughly 69% found once; its top ten account for about 13%. The material was PBMCs, obtained after 12 months of ibrutinib treatment. These receptors all come from a human donor with chronic lymphocytic leukemia. The CDR3 runs from the conserved cysteine through the conserved F or W. Not all rows give a size; the values are once, few, many and, for expanded clones, a class.

clone_size,v_call,cdr3_aa
once,TRBV18,CASSPSAGGRAYEQYF
-,TRBV28,CASSSPSEAFF
-,TRBV6-5,CASSYSASGSDTQYF
-,TRBV6-1,CASSEGLAGGINYEQYF
few,TRBV18,CASSPGGLETQYF
few,TRBV21-1,CASSNREGLYNEQFF
-,TRBV4-1,CASSHGLAGANEQFF
-,TRBV7-9,CASAPGNSYGYTF
medium-sized,TRBV5-4,CASSPGQPLRYGYTF
-,TRBV19,CASNRQLTDTQYF
-,TRBV5-1,CASNREQGAPGNTEAFF
-,TRBV12-5,CASGLADRMYSGANVLTF
-,TRBV7-2,CASSLEAADTQYF
-,TRBV6-5,CASSYALAGKDEQFF
-,TRBV25-1,CASSEYSLTEQFF
few,TRBV2,CASSGGQGPRGYGYTF
few,TRBV11-1,CASSLTGWGTQYF
-,TRBV18,CASSLRPDTEAFF
-,TRBV19,CASSIVRGTDTQYF
-,TRBV9,CASRAPEGTQYF
-,TRBV9,CASSATGGSYNEQFF
-,TRBV6-1,CASSEGTPYQPQHF
-,TRBV27,CASSLRRVGGDTQYF
-,TRBV30,CAWDRVNTEAFF
-,TRBV29-1,CSVESGAYEQYF
-,TRBV15,CATRRRQGPQYF
-,TRBV14,CASSPFSGGGSTDTQYF
-,TRBV5-6,CASSLWQRDYGYTF
few,TRBV2,CASSTTRGEAFF
-,TRBV5-8,CASSWGPSNQPQHF
-,TRBV6-5,CASRIAGGLYEQYF
-,TRBV28,CASSLGQVGYLGTQYF
-,TRBV11-2,CASSLVAGRADTQYF
-,TRBV6-5,CASSYSGAYEQYF
-,TRBV7-9,CASSLATSNEQYF
-,TRBV28,CASSFGGRVGSSTDTQYF
-,TRBV6-1,CASLAGAGELFF
-,TRBV27,CASSAALAGGYNEQFF
-,TRBV5-1,CASSGTWEGGPEAFF
-,TRBV28,CASSTPLRPVSGYTF
-,TRBV9,CASSSYLGRTDEQFF
few,TRBV4-3,CASSHDTGTQTYEQYF
few,TRBV30,CAWRGLGDTQYF
-,TRBV15,CATSRVLTDMYNYGYTF
-,TRBV5-1,CASSLSAKGEKLFF
-,TRBV29-1,CSVVTGGRSTDTQYF
-,TRBV11-3,CASSTSGTSGAINEQFF
-,TRBV30,CAWSRDRGYYNEQFF
few,TRBV5-1,CASRTSTQGNYGYTF
few,TRBV5-4,CASSLGQGATNSPLHF
few,TRBV18,CASSPPGGASSNQPQHF
few,TRBV25-1,CASSEYSEKLFF
-,TRBV11-3,CASSLGGNTEAFF
-,TRBV19,CASSMVGMNYGYTF